This T cell receptor beta chain is from a study of T cells after yellow fever vaccination (dated 2019 in TCRdb). For the study in its entirety: Libraries from fractions with low cell numbers were prepared with the SMART-Seq v4 Ultra Low Input RNA kit. The cohort comprised two healthy male donors, one aged 18 to 30 and one aged 30 to 40 years. Blood was drawn at multiple timepoints before and after primary and secondary immunization, with bulk PBMC replicates and cell subsets isolated. To follow T-cell clones before and after primary and booster YFV17D yellow fever vaccination, bulk TCR alpha and beta repertoires were sequenced over time. Points the paper makes about the study in general: Because abundant contaminating clonotypes from the bulk population could be contained in FACS-sorted repertoires, computational filtering was required. The study included only a couple of donors, which limits how far the findings can be generalized. After the booster, most clones that had expanded after primary vaccination were detected again (around 96% of CD4 and more than 85% of CD8), suggesting broad maintenance of memory. A small fraction of clonotypes showed up in both the CD4 and CD8 compartments, probably as a result of convergent recombination. Compared with the primary T-cell response, the secondary T-cell response was weaker but faster, peaking on day 5 rather than day 15.

CDR1 and CDR2 are drawn from the germline V gene: LGHNA, YSLEER. The CDR3 numbers 16 residues from cysteine through phenylalanine. Only the CDR3 DNA is retained, 48 bases long and in frame from the first base. Trimming removed 0 bases from V and 6 bases from J, leaving 17 bases between the germline ends. The treatment or condition label, read with the paper, signifies: live attenuated yellow fever vaccine strain. PBMCs were isolated from peripheral blood using a standard Ficoll-Paque protocol. CD4 and CD8 T-cell fractions were isolated with Dynabeads CD4 and CD8 positive selection kits. TriZol was used to extract RNA from bulk PBMCs, CD4 and CD8 fractions, and dextramer-positive and dextramer-negative fractions. Of note for this clonotype: Its antigen remains undetermined. Base-call qualities are not available, and no considerably larger clone is one nucleotide away.

Sequencing was performed on an Illumina NovaSeq 6000. TCR cDNA was made using 5'RACE template switching, a step that added a universal primer site and unique molecular identifiers. Priming of cDNA synthesis was performed from both the TCR alpha and TCR beta constant segments. Two PCR steps were used to amplify libraries, with sample barcodes and sequencing adapters being added in the second step. Sequencing of the libraries was done on either Illumina HiSeq 2500 (2x100 bp) or NovaSeq (2x150 bp). The published analysis was carried out like this. MIGEC was used to demultiplex reads and collapse the reads into UMI consensus sequences, and MiXCR was used for V(D)J alignment. Clonotypes responding to the vaccine were identified with edgeR on replicate PBMC samples, with the criteria of FDR below 0.01 and a log2 fold change above 5 up to day 15. Bulk clonotypes were assigned CD4 or CD8 identity according to which sequenced CD4 or CD8 repertoire held them at higher abundance. The public reads were run again by TCRdb, first through fastp at Q25 and then through MiXCR, and only productive beta chains were kept. Every CDR3 protein is listed once, alongside the most common genes and DNA of its rows. The V and J calls, along with clone size, are taken from TCRdb and not from the paper's own processing. The sample table records about 130,000 distinct CDR3 sequences; roughly 9% of these occur just once. Almost 40% of the sample is held by the ten biggest clonotypes.

Sample: CD8+ T cells sorted from PBMCs, taken on the day of the yellow fever booster vaccination. The rearranged segments are TRBV4-3 and TRBJ1-1; the best D guess is TRBD1, with 5 bases matching. The receptor comes from a young man who received the YFV17D yellow fever vaccine. The base sequence is TGCGCCAGCAGCCAAGATCCGGTGTTTCTGGGGGCTGAAGCTTTCTTT. Translated, this is CASSQDPVFLGAEAFF.